This TCR beta chain was observed in a study of cytomegalovirus exposure and HLA in healthy donors. Study details: One earlier analysis, a look at about 179 million T cells, found about 100 million unique TCR beta sequences.

This CDR3 region has 13 residues. V was pared by 3 bases and J by 7 bases, with 11 bases between. Per the germline V gene, CDR1 is SGHRS and CDR2 is YFSETQ. General observations from the study: The majority of TCR sequences were rare, yet some public TCRs appeared in many donors. A highly shared variant cluster was judged a likely technical artifact. Among the CMV-associated chains, a few were confirmed in vitro as specific for CMV antigens.

Researchers ran the PCR with 60 Vbeta and 13 Jbeta primers. Assay used: immunoSEQ multiplex PCR; TCRdb lists only in-frame clones, some missing. The record lists about 48,000 clones, of which the ten most abundant hold roughly 6.1%. With respect to this clone: As yet, its antigen is unknown.

The J gene is TRBJ2-1, the V gene TRBV5-1, with D perhaps matching TRBD1 (5 bases). The sample taken for sequencing was PBMCs. This TCR was sampled from a male donor in good health and CMV-seropositive. This CDR3 reads CASSSAPGNEQFF. The CDR3 DNA reads TGCGCCAGCAGCTCCGCCCCAGGGAATGAGCAGTTCTTC.